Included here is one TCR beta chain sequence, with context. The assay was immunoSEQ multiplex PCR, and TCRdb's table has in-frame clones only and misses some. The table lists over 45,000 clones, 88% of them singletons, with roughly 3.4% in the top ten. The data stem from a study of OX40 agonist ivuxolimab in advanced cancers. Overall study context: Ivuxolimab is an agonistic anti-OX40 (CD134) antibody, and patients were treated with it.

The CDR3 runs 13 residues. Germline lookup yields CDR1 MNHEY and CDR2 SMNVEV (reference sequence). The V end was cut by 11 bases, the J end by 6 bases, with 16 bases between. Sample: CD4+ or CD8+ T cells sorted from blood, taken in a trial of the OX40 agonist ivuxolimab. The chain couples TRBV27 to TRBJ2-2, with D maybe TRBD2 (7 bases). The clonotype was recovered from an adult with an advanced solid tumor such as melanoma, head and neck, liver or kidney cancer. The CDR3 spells CASGLGGPGELFF. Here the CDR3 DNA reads TGTGCCTCAGGGCTGGGGGGGCCCGGGGAGCTGTTTTTT.